This T cell receptor (beta chain) was recorded in a study of read filtering for tumor transcriptome and immune sequencing (dated by TCRdb to the early 2020s). Some background on the complete study: The cohort had roughly 17 male and approximately 15 female patients with a mean age of around 69 years, ranging from roughly 45 to 80. By revised international staging, eight or nine patients were R-ISS I, under 20 were R-ISS II and roughly 7 were R-ISS III. After DNase treatment, whole-transcriptome libraries were prepared using the TruSeq RNA Access Library Prep Kit. Per sample, about 3.5 to 11 million TCR-region mapped reads were obtained with IR-seq, compared with only roughly 80 to 1273 with RNA-seq. Using the same bone marrow samples, the study ran both targeted immune repertoire sequencing and bulk whole-transcriptome sequencing and then compared the TCR repertoires from each method. One main goal was a read-filtering strategy for immune repertoire data, in particular deciding whether clonotypes backed by only one read should be removed.

Here is what the overall study found, with its caveats: Compared with RNA-seq, IR-seq captured clonotypes at much higher depth and more reliably, and a smaller IR-seq throughput was enough to identify most shared clonotypes. In IR-seq, single-read clonotypes were roughly 82% of clonotypes but about 3.5% of total reads; in RNA-seq they were roughly 72% of clonotypes and around 40% of reads. The correlation between IR-seq and RNA-seq shared clonotype proportions rose when single-read clonotypes were removed. The sorted CD138-negative fraction was composed of a mixed bone marrow immune population rather than of purified T cells.

Starting from 400 ng RNA, TCR libraries were constructed with the Immunoverse kit using molecular barcoded adaptors that cover the alpha/delta and beta/gamma chains. The same RNA used for transcriptome sequencing was used for TCR library preparation. Sequencing of the TCR libraries was done on an Illumina HiSeq 4000 with 2 x 150 cycles. Processing in the source paper ran as follows. With MiXCR, TCR reads were aligned to human V, D, J and C references and assembled into CDR3 clonotypes, with quality filtering and error correction included. The tcR package in R was used for analysis of clonotype counts and gene usage diversity. Raw mapping reads were checked after the RNA-seq reads had been mapped by STAR aligner version 2.5.3a onto the human GRCh37 genome. To test the effect of sequencing depth on detected clonotypes, IR-seq fastq files were randomly downsampled using Seqtk 1.3. TCRdb reworked the public reads: Q25 trimming with fastp, MiXCR clone assembly, productive beta chains retained. For every CDR3 protein sequence, its rows merge into one entry that carries the most common genes and DNA. TCRdb's processing, not the authors', yielded these V and J calls. Within this sample are around 60,000 distinct CDR3 sequences, with nearly 20% of them counted one time only. Around 15% of the sample comes from the top ten.

CDR1 and CDR2 were assigned from the germline V gene (reference sequence) as WNHNN and SYGVQD. Measured from the cysteine to the phenylalanine, the CDR3 is 15 residues long. Just CDR3 DNA is preserved here, 45 bases in frame from base 1. Bone marrow was sampled from every patient at the time of active disease. Ficoll-Hypaque density gradient centrifugation was used to isolate the bone marrow mononuclear cells. CD138-negative cells were obtained by negative selection after labeling with CD138 magnetic microbeads on a MACS separator, removing myeloma plasma cells. The purity of the isolated cells was checked by flow cytometry with CD138 antibodies on an Attune NxT. Total RNA was extracted using TRIzol reagent and was quantified on a NanoDrop spectrophotometer. Paired RNA-seq and IR-seq were performed on the CD138-negative bone marrow sample of each patient. Comment on this clonotype: The target of this receptor is not known. This may stem from a read error, because a much larger clone lies one nucleotide away.

The chain couples TRBV10-1 to TRBJ2-5; the D segment is perhaps TRBD1 or TRBD2, each sharing 6 matched bases. The material sequenced was a population of CD138-negative cells sorted from bone marrow. The label giving this sample's cell subset or site can be read as: bone marrow mononuclear cells depleted of CD138+ plasma/myeloma cells by negative magnetic selection. The source of this sequence is a donor at least 40 years old with multiple myeloma. The nucleotides are TGCGCCAGCAGTGAAAACCCCAGGGGTCGGGAGATCCAGTACTTC. Its protein product is CASSENPRGREIQYF.